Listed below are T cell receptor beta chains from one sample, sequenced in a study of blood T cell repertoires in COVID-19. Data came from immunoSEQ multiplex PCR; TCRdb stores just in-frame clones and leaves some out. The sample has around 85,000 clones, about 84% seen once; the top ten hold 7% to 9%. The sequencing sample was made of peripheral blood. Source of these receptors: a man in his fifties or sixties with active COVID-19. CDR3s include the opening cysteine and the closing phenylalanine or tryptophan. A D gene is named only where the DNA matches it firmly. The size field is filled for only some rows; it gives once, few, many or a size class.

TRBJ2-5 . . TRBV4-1 CASSTFKGGGETQYF TGCGCCAGCAGCACCTTTAAAGGGGGTGGAGAGACCCAGTACTTC
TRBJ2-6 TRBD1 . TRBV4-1 CASSQDRGTGGHSGANVLTF TGCGCCAGCAGCCAAGATCGGGGGACAGGGGGACACTCTGGGGCCAACGTCCTGACTTTC
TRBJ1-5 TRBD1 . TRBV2 CASSDRDRGGGQPQHF TGTGCCAGCAGTGATAGGGACAGGGGAGGTGGTCAGCCCCAGCATTTT
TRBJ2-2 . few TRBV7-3 CASSSYTGELFF TGTGCCAGCAGCTCCTACACCGGGGAGCTGTTTTTT
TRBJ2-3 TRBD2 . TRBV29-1 CSVERLAGGADTQYF TGCAGCGTTGAGAGGCTAGCGGGAGGGGCAGATACGCAGTATTTT
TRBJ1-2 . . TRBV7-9 CASSLGGSKRGYTF TGTGCCAGCAGCTTAGGTGGGAGTAAACGGGGCTACACCTTC
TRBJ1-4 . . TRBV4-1 CASSRTERARNEKLFF TGCGCCAGCAGCCGTACCGAGCGGGCGCGGAATGAAAAACTGTTTTTT
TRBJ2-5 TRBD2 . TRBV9 CASSRGLAGEETQYF TGTGCCAGCAGCCGGGGACTAGCGGGGGAAGAGACCCAGTACTTC
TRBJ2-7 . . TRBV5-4 CASSLDHSSYEQYF TGTGCCAGCAGCTTGGATCACTCCTCCTACGAGCAGTACTTC
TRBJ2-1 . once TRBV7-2 CASSPGRGRANEQFF TGTGCCAGCAGCCCGGGGAGGGGGAGGGCAAATGAGCAGTTCTTC
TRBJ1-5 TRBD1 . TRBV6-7 CASSHRRDSSNQPQHF TGTGCCAGCAGCCACCGGCGGGACAGTTCGAATCAGCCCCAGCATTTT
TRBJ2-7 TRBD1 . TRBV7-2 CASSSGQGAGEQYF TGTGCCAGCAGCTCGGGACAGGGGGCGGGGGAGCAGTACTTC
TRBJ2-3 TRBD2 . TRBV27 CASSRNTPLAGGDTDTQYF TGTGCCAGCAGTCGCAATACTCCCCTAGCGGGGGGCGACACAGATACGCAGTATTTT
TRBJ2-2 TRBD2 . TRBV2 CASSGPSGTGELFF TGTGCCAGCAGTGGTCCTAGCGGGACCGGGGAGCTGTTTTTT
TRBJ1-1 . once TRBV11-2 CASSFQLQGTTEAFF TGTGCCAGCAGCTTTCAATTACAGGGAACCACTGAAGCTTTCTTT
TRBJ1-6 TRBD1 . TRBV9 CASKGTGANSPLHF TGTGCCAGCAAAGGGACAGGCGCGAATTCACCCCTCCACTTT
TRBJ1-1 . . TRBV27 CASSSSTGRVGNTEAFF TGTGCCAGCAGCTCCTCAACAGGGAGGGTGGGGAACACTGAAGCTTTCTTT
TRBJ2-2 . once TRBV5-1 CASSLGGKAGAGELFF TGCGCCAGCAGCTTGGGGGGCAAGGCTGGCGCCGGGGAGCTGTTTTTT
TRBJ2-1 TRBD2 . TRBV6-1 CASSEIASGRAQQFF TGTGCCAGCAGTGAAATCGCTAGCGGGAGGGCCCAGCAGTTCTTC
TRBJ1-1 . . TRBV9 CASSPSERAAFF TGTGCCAGCAGCCCCTCGGAGAGGGCCGCTTTCTTT
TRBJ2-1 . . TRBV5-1 CASSLGVRGLDEQFF TGCGCCAGCAGCTTGGGGGTCAGGGGTTTGGATGAGCAGTTCTTC
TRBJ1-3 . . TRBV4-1 CASSQPTGPSGNTIYF TGCGCCAGCAGCCAACCGACAGGCCCCTCTGGAAACACCATATATTTT
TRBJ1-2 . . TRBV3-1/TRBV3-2 CASSQDRRQANYGYTF TGTGCCAGCAGCCAAGATCGTCGACAAGCTAACTATGGCTACACCTTC
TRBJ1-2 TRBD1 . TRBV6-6 CASSYSGTGGNDGYTF TGTGCCAGCAGTTACTCGGGGACAGGGGGGAACGATGGCTACACCTTC
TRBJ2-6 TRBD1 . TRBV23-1 CASSLRDRPPAGANVLTF TGCGCCAGCAGTCTCCGGGACAGGCCGCCCGCTGGGGCCAACGTCCTGACTTTC
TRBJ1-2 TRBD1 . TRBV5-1 CASSPGQYGYTF TGCGCCAGCAGCCCGGGACAGTATGGCTACACCTTC
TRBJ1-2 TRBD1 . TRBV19 CASTQGVYGYTF TGTGCCAGTACCCAGGGGGTCTATGGCTACACCTTC
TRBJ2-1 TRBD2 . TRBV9 CASSLRTSENEQFF TGTGCCAGCAGCCTACGGACTAGCGAGAATGAGCAGTTCTTC
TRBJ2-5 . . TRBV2 CASSSPYQETQYF TGTGCCAGCAGTAGCCCGTACCAAGAGACCCAGTACTTC
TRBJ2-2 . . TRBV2 CASSETSFSNTGELFF TGTGCCAGCAGTGAAACTAGCTTTTCGAACACCGGGGAGCTGTTTTTT
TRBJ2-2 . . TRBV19 CASSIGYYTGELFF TGTGCCAGTAGTATAGGATACTACACCGGGGAGCTGTTTTTT
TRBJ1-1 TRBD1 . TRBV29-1 CSVEIGQANTEAFF TGCAGCGTTGAAATCGGACAGGCGAACACTGAAGCTTTCTTT
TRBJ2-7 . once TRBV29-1 CSVAGAVSSYEQYF TGCAGCGTGGCAGGGGCGGTGAGCTCCTACGAGCAGTACTTC
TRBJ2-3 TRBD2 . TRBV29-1 CSVEGASGGLGDTQYF TGCAGCGTTGAAGGGGCTAGCGGGGGCCTGGGAGATACGCAGTATTTT
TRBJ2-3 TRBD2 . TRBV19 CASSGGSGGTDTQYF TGTGCCAGTAGTGGAGGCAGCGGGGGAACCGATACGCAGTATTTT
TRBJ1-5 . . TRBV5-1 CASSLEGDSNQPQHF TGCGCCAGCAGCTTAGAGGGAGATAGCAATCAGCCCCAGCATTTT
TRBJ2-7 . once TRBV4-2 CASSQDRASHEQYF TGTGCCAGCAGCCAAGATCGGGCTAGCCACGAGCAGTACTTC
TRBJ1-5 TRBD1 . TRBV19 CASSIPDRGRNQPQHF TGTGCCAGTAGTATCCCGGACAGGGGACGCAATCAGCCCCAGCATTTT
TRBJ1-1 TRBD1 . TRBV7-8 CASSLGEGASAFF TGTGCCAGCAGCTTAGGTGAGGGGGCATCGGCTTTCTTT
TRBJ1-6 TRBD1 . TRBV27 CASSFRGQGENSPLHF TGTGCCAGCAGTTTTAGAGGACAGGGGGAGAATTCACCCCTCCACTTT
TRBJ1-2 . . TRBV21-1 CAGQGDGYTF TGTGCCGGACAGGGGGATGGCTACACCTTC
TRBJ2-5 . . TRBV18 CASSPGYGRGQETQYF TGTGCCAGCTCACCAGGGTATGGCCGGGGGCAAGAGACCCAGTACTTC
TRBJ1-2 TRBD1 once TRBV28 CASYTGGAYGYTF TGTGCCAGCTATACAGGGGGCGCCTATGGCTACACCTTC
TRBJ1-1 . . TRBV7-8 CASSPTNTEAFF TGTGCCAGCAGCCCAACAAACACTGAAGCTTTCTTT
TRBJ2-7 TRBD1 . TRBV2 CATLDRADSYEQYF TGTGCCACTTTGGACAGGGCTGACTCCTACGAGCAGTACTTC
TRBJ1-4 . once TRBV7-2 CASSLVVGATNEKLFF TGTGCCAGCAGCTTAGTAGTGGGGGCTACTAATGAAAAACTGTTTTTT
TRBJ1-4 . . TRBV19 CASSIFRRDEKLFF TGTGCCAGTAGTATTTTTCGGAGGGATGAAAAACTGTTTTTT
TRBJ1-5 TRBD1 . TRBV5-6 CASSIAGGSEPQHF TGTGCCAGCAGCATAGCAGGGGGCTCGGAGCCCCAGCATTTT
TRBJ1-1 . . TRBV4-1 CASSQVAGSNTEAFF TGCGCCAGCAGCCAAGTGGCGGGGTCTAACACTGAAGCTTTCTTT
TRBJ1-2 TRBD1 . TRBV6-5 CASSYGQGFGYTF TGTGCCAGCAGTTACGGACAGGGGTTCGGCTACACCTTC
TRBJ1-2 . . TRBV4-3 CASSQEGGYGYTF TGCGCCAGCAGCCAAGAAGGAGGCTATGGCTACACCTTC
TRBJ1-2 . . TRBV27 CASSLMVGQGSSGYTF TGTGCCAGCAGTTTAATGGTGGGGCAGGGTTCGAGTGGCTACACCTTC
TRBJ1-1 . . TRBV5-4 CASSLEEGVTEAFF TGTGCCAGCAGCTTGGAAGAGGGGGTCACTGAAGCTTTCTTT
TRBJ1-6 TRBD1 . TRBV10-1 CASMMVRGLSNSPLHF TGCGCCAGCATGATGGTCAGGGGGCTCTCTAACTCACCCCTCCACTTT
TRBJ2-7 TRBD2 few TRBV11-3 CASSLTSGRARFDEQYF TGTGCCAGCAGCTTAACTAGCGGGAGGGCCCGGTTCGACGAGCAGTACTTC
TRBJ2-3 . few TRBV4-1 CASSKNRVSSTDTQYF TGCGCCAGCAGTAAAAACAGGGTGTCTAGCACAGATACGCAGTATTTT
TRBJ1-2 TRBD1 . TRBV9 CASSPRGDSYGYTF TGTGCCAGCAGCCCCCGAGGGGACAGTTATGGCTACACCTTC
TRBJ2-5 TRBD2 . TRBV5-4 CLAEKETQYF TGTCTAGCGGAAAAAGAGACCCAGTACTTC
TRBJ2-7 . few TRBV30 CAWNTGGYEQYF TGTGCCTGGAATACTGGTGGCTACGAGCAGTACTTC
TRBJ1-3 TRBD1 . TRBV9 CASSVEPTGGNTIYF TGTGCCAGCAGCGTAGAACCGACAGGGGGAAACACCATATATTTT